Listed below are T cell receptor beta chains from one sample, sequenced in a study of blood T cell repertoires in COVID-19. The method was immunoSEQ multiplex PCR; TCRdb's version includes in-frame clones alone and lacks a portion of them. This sample has roughly 370,000 clones, with about 86% found just once. Sequencing was done on a sample of PBMCs or T cells enriched from blood (not recorded which). The receptors come from a woman in her 50s who had recovered from COVID-19. CDR3s include the opening cysteine and the closing phenylalanine or tryptophan. Each record gives: D gene, clone size, V gene, J gene, CDR3 protein, CDR3 DNA. A D gene is named only where the DNA matches it firmly. Clone size appears in some rows only: once, few, many, or a class for an expanded clone.

D: TRBD1; size: NA; V: TRBV14; J: TRBJ1-6; CDR3: CASSQSDRGNSPLHF; DNA: TGTGCCAGCAGCCAATCGGACAGGGGTAATTCACCCCTCCACTTT
D: NA; size: NA; V: TRBV28; J: TRBJ1-2; CDR3: CASSLDGEHGYTF; DNA: TGTGCCAGCAGTTTAGACGGAGAACATGGCTACACCTTC
D: NA; size: NA; V: TRBV19; J: TRBJ1-1; CDR3: CASSTLRLTEAFF; DNA: TGTGCCAGTAGTACCCTCCGACTCACTGAAGCTTTCTTT
D: TRBD1; size: NA; V: TRBV10-2; J: TRBJ1-3; CDR3: CASSVKGAGGNTIYF; DNA: TGCGCCAGCAGTGTAAAGGGGGCGGGTGGAAACACCATATATTTT
D: NA; size: NA; V: TRBV9; J: TRBJ1-1; CDR3: CASSVGAGALVNTEAFF; DNA: TGTGCCAGCAGCGTAGGGGCAGGGGCGTTGGTGAACACTGAAGCTTTCTTT
D: TRBD1; size: NA; V: TRBV3-1/TRBV3-2; J: TRBJ1-2; CDR3: CASSPTGQGVSGYTF; DNA: TGTGCCAGCAGCCCAACGGGACAGGGGGTGTCCGGCTACACCTTC
D: NA; size: NA; V: TRBV6-2/TRBV6-3; J: TRBJ1-1; CDR3: CASSSNPGLLEAFF; DNA: TGTGCCAGCAGTTCGAACCCAGGGTTATTAGAAGCTTTCTTT
D: NA; size: few; V: TRBV10-3; J: TRBJ2-7; CDR3: CAISDFGSTYEQYF; DNA: TGTGCCATCAGTGATTTCGGGTCCACCTACGAGCAGTACTTC
D: TRBD2; size: NA; V: TRBV7-2; J: TRBJ2-1; CDR3: CASSLGVTSGGNEQFF; DNA: TGTGCCAGCAGCTTAGGCGTGACTAGCGGGGGGAATGAGCAGTTCTTC
D: NA; size: NA; V: TRBV7-9; J: TRBJ1-3; CDR3: CASSPYSSGNTIYF; DNA: TGTGCCAGCAGCCCTTATAGCTCTGGAAACACCATATATTTT
D: TRBD1; size: few; V: TRBV5-4; J: TRBJ1-2; CDR3: CASSLSGQIFGYTF; DNA: TGTGCCAGCAGCTTGTCGGGACAGATTTTTGGCTACACCTTC
D: TRBD2; size: NA; V: TRBV3-1/TRBV3-2; J: TRBJ2-5; CDR3: CASSQRRGGPETQYF; DNA: TGTGCCAGCAGCCAAAGACGGGGGGGCCCTGAGACCCAGTACTTC
D: NA; size: NA; V: TRBV6-5; J: TRBJ1-2; CDR3: CASSYEARPRFYGYTF; DNA: TGTGCCAGCAGTTATGAGGCCAGACCGAGGTTCTATGGCTACACCTTC
D: NA; size: NA; V: TRBV5-1; J: TRBJ1-5; CDR3: CASSLGVGQNQPQHF; DNA: TGCGCCAGCAGCTTGGGTGTCGGACAGAATCAGCCCCAGCATTTT
D: TRBD2; size: NA; V: TRBV30; J: TRBJ2-7; CDR3: CACALAGSHEQYF; DNA: TGTGCCTGCGCACTAGCGGGGAGTCACGAGCAGTACTTC
D: NA; size: NA; V: TRBV6-5; J: TRBJ2-2; CDR3: CASISQGSAGELFF; DNA: TGTGCCAGCATCTCACAGGGTTCTGCCGGGGAGCTGTTTTTT
D: TRBD2; size: NA; V: TRBV28; J: TRBJ2-2; CDR3: CASSPGLDLTGELFF; DNA: TGTGCCAGCAGTCCCGGACTAGACCTCACCGGGGAGCTGTTTTTT
D: NA; size: NA; V: TRBV19; J: TRBJ1-2; CDR3: CASSIGLQGAEGYTF; DNA: TGTGCCAGTAGTATAGGTCTCCAGGGCGCGGAGGGCTACACCTTC
D: NA; size: NA; V: TRBV7-7; J: TRBJ2-1; CDR3: CASSNSGHNEQFF; DNA: TGTGCTAGCAGCAATAGCGGTCACAATGAGCAGTTCTTC
D: TRBD1; size: NA; V: TRBV5-1; J: TRBJ2-3; CDR3: CASSWGQGDTQYF; DNA: TGCGCCAGCAGCTGGGGACAGGGGGATACGCAGTATTTT
D: NA; size: NA; V: TRBV14; J: TRBJ1-6; CDR3: CASREWNSPLHF; DNA: TGTGCCAGCAGGGAGTGGAATTCACCCCTCCACTTT
D: TRBD2; size: NA; V: TRBV4-2; J: TRBJ2-3; CDR3: CASSQDRLAGVSTDTQYF; DNA: TGTGCCAGCAGCCAAGACAGGCTAGCGGGGGTTAGCACAGATACGCAGTATTTT
D: NA; size: NA; V: TRBV28; J: TRBJ1-2; CDR3: CASRGGAGAYGYTF; DNA: TGTGCCAGCAGGGGCGGGGCTGGGGCGTATGGCTACACCTTC
D: NA; size: NA; V: TRBV18; J: TRBJ2-7; CDR3: CASSRTMDEQYF; DNA: TGTGCCAGCTCACGGACTATGGACGAGCAGTACTTC
D: NA; size: NA; V: TRBV7-2; J: TRBJ1-2; CDR3: CASSLVAGLAGGYTF; DNA: TGTGCCAGCAGCTTAGTGGCAGGCCTCGCGGGGGGCTACACCTTC
D: TRBD1; size: NA; V: TRBV11-2; J: TRBJ1-2; CDR3: CASSSRTGDSYGYTF; DNA: TGTGCCAGCAGCTCCCGGACAGGGGATTCATATGGCTACACCTTC
D: NA; size: once; V: TRBV4-2; J: TRBJ1-2; CDR3: CASSPSGGEGYGYTF; DNA: TGTGCCAGCAGCCCCTCGGGGGGGGAGGGATATGGCTACACCTTC
D: NA; size: few; V: TRBV7-2; J: TRBJ1-3; CDR3: CASSFSYLGQILGNTIYF; DNA: TGTGCCAGCAGCTTCTCTTATCTGGGGCAAATTTTAGGAAACACCATATATTTT
D: NA; size: NA; V: TRBV7-9; J: TRBJ1-3; CDR3: CASSTEQGARNTIYF; DNA: TGTGCCAGCAGCACCGAACAGGGAGCGAGAAACACCATATATTTT
D: TRBD1; size: NA; V: TRBV14; J: TRBJ1-1; CDR3: CASSPGQIMNTEAFF; DNA: TGTGCCAGCAGCCCGGGACAGATCATGAACACTGAAGCTTTCTTT
D: NA; size: once; V: TRBV28; J: TRBJ1-1; CDR3: CASSSPGRARLEAFF; DNA: TGTGCCAGCAGTTCCCCCGGGAGGGCCAGGCTTGAAGCTTTCTTT
D: NA; size: NA; V: TRBV19; J: TRBJ1-2; CDR3: CASSIFGQTYGYTF; DNA: TGTGCCAGTAGTATCTTCGGACAGACCTATGGCTACACCTTC
D: NA; size: NA; V: TRBV27; J: TRBJ2-1; CDR3: CASTTGVSSYNEQFF; DNA: TGTGCCAGTACGACCGGGGTAAGCTCCTACAATGAGCAGTTCTTC
D: NA; size: NA; V: TRBV12-3/TRBV12-4; J: TRBJ2-3; CDR3: CASSLNLNTQYF; DNA: TGTGCCAGCAGCTTAAACTTGAATACGCAGTATTTT
D: TRBD1; size: NA; V: TRBV2; J: TRBJ2-1; CDR3: CASRVGQGGYNEQFF; DNA: TGTGCCAGCAGGGTGGGACAGGGAGGTTACAATGAGCAGTTCTTC
D: NA; size: NA; V: TRBV14; J: TRBJ1-4; CDR3: CASSHREGKLFF; DNA: TGTGCCAGCAGCCACCGGGAGGGGAAACTGTTTTTT
D: NA; size: NA; V: TRBV7-9; J: TRBJ1-6; CDR3: CASSFSSVHSYNSPLHF; DNA: TGTGCCAGCAGCTTCAGTTCCGTACATTCTTATAATTCACCCCTCCACTTT
D: NA; size: NA; V: TRBV28; J: TRBJ1-5; CDR3: CASSFSSQPQHF; DNA: TGTGCCAGCAGTTTTTCATCTCAGCCCCAGCATTTT
D: NA; size: NA; V: TRBV28; J: TRBJ1-4; CDR3: CASSLIVNEKLFF; DNA: TGTGCCAGCAGTTTAATAGTTAATGAAAAACTGTTTTTT
D: NA; size: NA; V: TRBV10-3; J: TRBJ2-2; CDR3: CAISESNGGRAVGELFF; DNA: TGTGCCATCAGTGAGTCGAACGGCGGCAGGGCCGTCGGGGAGCTGTTTTTT
D: NA; size: NA; V: TRBV5-1; J: TRBJ1-2; CDR3: CASSSRTGVGNGYTF; DNA: TGCGCCAGCAGCTCTCGTACGGGGGTAGGGAATGGCTACACCTTC
D: TRBD1; size: NA; V: TRBV28; J: TRBJ1-2; CDR3: CASTLTGVYGYTF; DNA: TGTGCCAGCACCTTAACAGGGGTCTATGGCTACACCTTC
D: TRBD1; size: NA; V: TRBV11-2; J: TRBJ1-1; CDR3: CASSDRQGPNTEAFF; DNA: TGTGCCAGCAGCGACAGACAGGGCCCAAACACTGAAGCTTTCTTT
D: NA; size: NA; V: TRBV2; J: TRBJ2-7; CDR3: CASSLQAYEQYF; DNA: TGTGCCAGCAGTTTACAGGCCTACGAGCAGTACTTC
D: TRBD1; size: NA; V: TRBV5-4; J: TRBJ1-5; CDR3: CASSLGGQGKSNQPQHF; DNA: TGTGCCAGCAGCTTGGGCGGACAGGGAAAAAGCAATCAGCCCCAGCATTTT
D: NA; size: NA; V: TRBV29-1; J: TRBJ1-1; CDR3: CSTTPRGRNTEAFF; DNA: TGCAGCACAACTCCCCGGGGGAGAAACACTGAAGCTTTCTTT
D: TRBD1; size: NA; V: TRBV11-2; J: TRBJ1-1; CDR3: CASSLQTGVGTEAFF; DNA: TGTGCCAGCAGCCTTCAGACAGGGGTGGGTACTGAAGCTTTCTTT
D: NA; size: NA; V: TRBV6-5; J: TRBJ1-4; CDR3: CASRDPAGVGEKLFF; DNA: TGTGCCAGCAGAGATCCAGCGGGGGTGGGAGAAAAACTGTTTTTT